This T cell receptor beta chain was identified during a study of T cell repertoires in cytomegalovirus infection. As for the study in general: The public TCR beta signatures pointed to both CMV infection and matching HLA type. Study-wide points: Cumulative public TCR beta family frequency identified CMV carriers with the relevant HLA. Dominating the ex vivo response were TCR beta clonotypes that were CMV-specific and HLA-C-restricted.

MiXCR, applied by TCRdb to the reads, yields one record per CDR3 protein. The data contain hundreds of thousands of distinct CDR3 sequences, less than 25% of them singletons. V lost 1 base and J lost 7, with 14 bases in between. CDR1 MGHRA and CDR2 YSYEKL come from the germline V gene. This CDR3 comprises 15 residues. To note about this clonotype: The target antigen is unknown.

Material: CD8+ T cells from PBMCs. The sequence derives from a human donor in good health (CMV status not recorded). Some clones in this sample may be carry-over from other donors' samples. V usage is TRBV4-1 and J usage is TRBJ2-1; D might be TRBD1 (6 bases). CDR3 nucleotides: TGCGCCAGCAGCCAAGGACACACAGGGTCGAATGAGCAGTTCTTC. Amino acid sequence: CASSQGHTGSNEQFF.